This T cell receptor beta chain was identified in a study of shared clonotypes between healthy human individuals. CD8 cells regarded as naive lacked CD45RO, were positively chosen for CCR7, and omitted terminally differentiated effector memory CD45RA+ cells. The CDR3 has 16 amino acids. J lost 1 base, V lost 4 bases, and 9 bases had no gene match. In germline, CDR1 is SGHRS, CDR2 YFSETQ. TCRdb's copy holds only in-frame clones and misses some; the assay was immunoSEQ multiplex PCR. The sample lists roughly 600,000 clones; 98% were seen once. This chain uses TRBV5-1 with TRBJ2-3, with 7 bases that match TRBD1. Sequenced: naive CD8+ T cells sorted from blood. The clonotype was recovered from a man aged 25-40 years in good health. The CDR3 spells CASSGSGTVGTDTQYF. In nucleotides, the CDR3 is TGCGCCAGCAGCGGGTCCGGGACAGTTGGCACAGATACGCAGTATTTT.